The clone carrying this T cell receptor beta chain was recorded a few times. The antigen is not known. V lost 4 bases and J lost 0, with 18 bases in between. Germline-derived CDR1 and CDR2 are SNHLY and FYNNEI. The length of the CDR3 is 17 residues. Other autoimmune diseases, uncontrolled infections, pregnancy or lactation excluded patients from enrollment. Each diagnosis was determined on the basis of clinical symptoms, serum thyroxine, TRAb, thyroid ultrasound and orbital computed tomography. This entry is derived from a study of Graves' ophthalmopathy and Graves' hyperthyroidism. Study findings and constraints: In predicting ophthalmopathy progression, the model reached about 71% sensitivity and under 75% specificity. Ophthalmopathy versus stable hyperthyroidism: 13-signature model gave 87.88% sensitivity, 81.08% specificity.

RNA served as the template for amplifying TCR beta CDR3 regions. Scientists carried out first-round RT-PCR using HTBI primers and then a second-round multiplex PCR. Each CDR3 protein gets one entry after TCRdb re-called the multiplex PCR reads with MiXCR. The sample lists under 250,000 distinct CDR3 sequences; roughly 27% were seen once. The sequenced sample was peripheral blood. The chain employs TRBV2 and TRBJ1-1, with D possibly TRBD1 on 5 matching bases. The sequence derives from a man between 45 and 60 years old with Graves' ophthalmopathy. In DNA, the CDR3 is TGTGCCAGCAGTGCCTCGGGACGCCGGCGGCTGAACACTGAAGCTTTCTTT. It translates to CASSASGRRRLNTEAFF.